Listed below are T cell receptor beta chains from one sample, sequenced in a study of blood T cells in healthy people across ages. TCRdb called the 5' RACE reads again in MiXCR, with one record for every CDR3 protein. Of nearly 1 million distinct CDR3 sequences in the sample, roughly half were seen once. The sequenced sample was blood. The receptors derive from a woman aged 60-75 years in good health. The CDR3 runs from the conserved cysteine through the conserved F or W. The D gene is left open where the match is weak. Clone size appears in some rows only: once, few, many, or a class for an expanded clone.

V: TRBV12-3/TRBV12-4; D: TRBD1; size: .; J: TRBJ2-7; CDR3: CASSPDRGPYNEQYF; DNA: TGTGCCAGCAGCCCTGACAGGGGCCCCTACAATGAGCAGTACTTC
V: TRBV6-1; D: .; size: .; J: TRBJ2-7; CDR3: CASTEGSSTYEQYF; DNA: TGTGCCAGCACCGAAGGGAGTTCGACCTACGAGCAGTACTTC
V: TRBV29-1; D: .; size: .; J: TRBJ2-3; CDR3: CSVGGLSTDTQYF; DNA: TGCAGCGTTGGCGGGCTTAGCACAGATACGCAGTATTTT
V: TRBV18; D: .; size: .; J: TRBJ2-7; CDR3: CASSKRDKQYF; DNA: TGTGCCAGCTCAAAGAGGGATAAGCAGTACTTC
V: TRBV18; D: TRBD2; size: .; J: TRBJ2-7; CDR3: CASSPKLAGAYEQYF; DNA: TGTGCCAGCTCACCAAAGCTAGCGGGAGCCTACGAGCAGTACTTC
V: TRBV7-9; D: .; size: .; J: TRBJ2-2; CDR3: CASSPVHTTGELFF; DNA: TGTGCCAGCAGCCCCGTACATACCACCGGGGAGCTGTTTTTT
V: TRBV18; D: .; size: .; J: TRBJ2-1; CDR3: CASSPDLSSEQFF; DNA: TGTGCCAGCTCACCAGACTTGAGCAGTGAGCAGTTCTTC
V: TRBV28; D: TRBD2; size: .; J: TRBJ2-7; CDR3: CASSHSGRANYEQYF; DNA: TGTGCCAGCAGTCATAGCGGGCGGGCAAACTACGAGCAGTACTTC
V: TRBV25-1; D: TRBD2; size: few; J: TRBJ2-1; CDR3: CASKPGLAGWNEQFF; DNA: TGTGCCAGCAAGCCGGGACTAGCGGGATGGAATGAGCAGTTCTTC
V: TRBV27; D: .; size: few; J: TRBJ1-5; CDR3: CASRATADHYQPQHF; DNA: TGTGCCAGCAGAGCTACAGCGGACCACTATCAGCCCCAGCATTTT